Each of the 13 T cell receptor beta chains below was sequenced from the same sample in a study of T cell responses to AZD1222 COVID-19 vaccine. Produced via immunoSEQ multiplex PCR; TCRdb's table is partial and in-frame only. The profile shows 70,000 to 85,000 clones, roughly 88% of them singletons. Sample: peripheral blood, taken on day 0 of AZD1222 vaccination. The receptors were gathered from an adult in good health.

The J gene is TRBJ1-5, the V gene TRBV10-3; D ambiguous. CDR3 size: 13 residues. CDR1 is ENHRY, CDR2 SYGVKD, per germline. V lost 6 bases, J lost 4 bases, and 10 bases lay in between. CDR3 in amino acids: CAIRMGSNQPQHF. CDR3 nucleotides: TGTGCCATCAGAATGGGGTCTAATCAGCCCCAGCATTTT.

The V gene is TRBV30, the J gene TRBJ1-2; D is perhaps TRBD1 (6 bases). Deletions cut 4 bases from V and 4 bases from J, with 10 bases between. Germline V CDR1 and CDR2: GTSNPN, SVGIG (reference sequence). The CDR3 length is 12 residues. CDR3: CAWNGGLYGYTF. DNA for the CDR3: TGTGCCTGGAACGGGGGCCTCTATGGCTACACCTTC.

In this sample, this clone turned up once. The chain is built from TRBV7-8 and TRBJ1-1; D is ambiguous. There are 15 residues in the CDR3. V was cut by 1 base and J by 3 bases, with 12 bases left in between. The V gene's germline CDR1 is SGHVS and CDR2 FQNEAQ. CDR3 DNA sequence: TGTGCCAGCAGCTTAGGGAGGGAGTTCCACACTGAAGCTTTCTTT. Residues: CASSLGREFHTEAFF.

The chain is built from TRBV19 and TRBJ1-1, with 7 nucleotides matching TRBD1. The germline CDR1 and CDR2 sequences are LNHDA and SQIVND (reference sequence). The J segment lost 0 bases and the V segment lost 3 bases, leaving 1 base of the junction unmatched. The CDR3 totals 14 residues. This CDR3 is CASSIQGVNTEAFF. CDR3 bases: TGTGCCAGTAGTATTCAGGGGGTGAACACTGAAGCTTTCTTT.

The table lists this clone with a count of one. V is TRBV7-6 and J is TRBJ1-1; the D is unclear. The CDR3 covers 15 residues. Germline V gene sequence: CDR1 SGHVS, CDR2 FNYEAQ. With 0 bases removed from V and 1 base from J, the gap between germline ends came to 9 bases. The CDR3 here is CASSLAPRTNTEAFF. For the CDR3, the DNA is TGTGCCAGCAGCTTAGCGCCCAGGACGAACACTGAAGCTTTCTTT.

The chain is built from TRBV30 and TRBJ1-2; TRBD1 agrees at 7 bases. V shed 4 bases and J 7 bases; nucleotides not matched to a gene: 9. Looked up from germline, CDR1 is GTSNPN and CDR2 is SVGIG (reference sequence). The CDR3 length is 13 residues. The CDR3 region has the DNA TGTGCCTGGATCACCAGGACAGGAGGTGGCTACACCTTC. Amino acids: CAWITRTGGGYTF.

This clone appeared a single time. The rearrangement uses TRBV4-1 and TRBJ1-5; D not resolved. Between the trimmed V and J ends, which lost 0 bases and 1 base, there was a span of 4 bases. CDR1 and CDR2 (germline): MGHRA, YSYEKL. This CDR3 spans 14 amino acids. The CDR3 loop is CASSQDSSNQPQHF. Written as DNA, the CDR3 is TGCGCCAGCAGCCAAGATTCCAGCAATCAGCCCCAGCATTTT.

This chain links TRBV7-9 with TRBJ1-3; the match to TRBD1 covers 9 bases. Trimming cost V 5 bases and J 2 bases; bases outside gene matches: 7. Germline V gives CDR1 SEHNR, CDR2 FQNEAQ (reference sequence). The CDR3 length is 16 residues. The CDR3 reads CASSHNDRGAGNTIYF. CDR3 DNA sequence: TGTGCCAGCAGCCACAATGACAGGGGGGCTGGAAACACCATATATTTT.

The chain combines TRBV7-3 with TRBJ2-3; TRBD2 agrees at 9 bases. The germline gives CDR1 SGHTA, CDR2 FQGTGA. Trimming at V came to 2 bases and at J to 3 bases, leaving 3 bases not matched to a gene. This CDR3 spans 15 amino acids. CDR3 amino acids: CASSLAGGRTDTQYF. CDR3 nucleotides: TGTGCCAGCAGCTTAGCGGGAGGGCGTACAGATACGCAGTATTTT.

This rearrangement joins TRBV12-3 or TRBV12-4 to TRBJ1-1, with D perhaps TRBD1 (5 bases). V lost 1 base to trimming and J lost 7 bases, with 10 bases between them. The CDR3 length is 13 residues. The CDR3 reads CASSLGGTDEAFF. The CDR3 DNA reads TGTGCCAGCAGTTTAGGAGGGACGGATGAAGCTTTCTTT.

The chain is built from TRBV19 and TRBJ2-1; the D gene is possibly TRBD2 (6 bases). The CDR3 totals 14 residues. V was pared by 3 bases and J by 4 bases, with 10 bases between. Germline assignment: CDR1 LNHDA and CDR2 SQIVND (reference sequence). For the CDR3, the DNA is TGTGCCAGTAGTATTGGCGGGGTTTACAATGAGCAGTTCTTC. It codes for CASSIGGVYNEQFF.

The CDR3 sequence: CASSYHAGTGTDTQYF. CDR3 coding DNA: TGTGCCAGCAGTTACCACGCCGGGACAGGGACAGATACGCAGTATTTT. The V and J genes are TRBV6-2 or TRBV6-3 and TRBJ2-3; TRBD1 aligns across 9 bases. V lost 2 bases, J lost 3 bases, and 6 bases stayed unmatched. The germline CDR1 and CDR2 sequences are MNHEY and SVGEGT. CDR3 length: 16 amino acids.

V gene TRBV6-1 combines with J gene TRBJ1-5; D might be TRBD1 (5 bases). V was trimmed by 1 base and J by 2 bases, leaving 9 bases between them. Germline lookup yields CDR1 MNHNS and CDR2 SASEGT. There are 15 residues in the CDR3. Written as DNA, the CDR3 is TGTGCCAGCAGTGAAGAAGTAGGGGGCAATCAGCCCCAGCATTTT. Amino acid sequence: CASSEEVGGNQPQHF.